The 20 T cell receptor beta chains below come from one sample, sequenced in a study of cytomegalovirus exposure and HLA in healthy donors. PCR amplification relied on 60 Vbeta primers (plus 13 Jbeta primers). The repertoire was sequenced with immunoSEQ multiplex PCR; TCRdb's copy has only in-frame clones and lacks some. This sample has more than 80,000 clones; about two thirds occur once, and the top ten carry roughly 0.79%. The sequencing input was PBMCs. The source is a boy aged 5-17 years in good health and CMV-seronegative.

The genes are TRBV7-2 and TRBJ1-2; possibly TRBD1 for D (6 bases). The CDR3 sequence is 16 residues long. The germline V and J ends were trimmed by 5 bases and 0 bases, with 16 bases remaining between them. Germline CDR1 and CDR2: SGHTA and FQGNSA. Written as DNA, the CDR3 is TGTGCCAGCAGCCCAGGGAGGGGGGCGGCTAACTATGGCTACACCTTC. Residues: CASSPGRGAANYGYTF.

The CDR3 region is CASSLRGPTSNYGYTF. The CDR3 DNA follows: TGTGCCAGCAGCTTAAGGGGGCCAACATCTAACTATGGCTACACCTTC. The rearrangement joins TRBV13 to TRBJ1-2, with 7 positions matching TRBD1. This CDR3 has 16 amino acids. Germline trimming cut 2 bases from V and 0 bases from J; bases unmatched to any gene: 6. Germline values: CDR1 PRHDT, CDR2 FYEKMQ (reference sequence).

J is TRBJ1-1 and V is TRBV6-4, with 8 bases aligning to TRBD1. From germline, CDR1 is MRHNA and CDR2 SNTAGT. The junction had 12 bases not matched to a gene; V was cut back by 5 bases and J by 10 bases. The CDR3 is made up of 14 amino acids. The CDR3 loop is CASSLTQGARRAFF. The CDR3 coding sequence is TGTGCCAGCAGTCTTACTCAGGGGGCGCGGCGAGCTTTCTTT.

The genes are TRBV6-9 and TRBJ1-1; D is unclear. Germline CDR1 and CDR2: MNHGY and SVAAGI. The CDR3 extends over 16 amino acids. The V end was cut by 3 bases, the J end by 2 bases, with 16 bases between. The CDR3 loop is CASSYSRVRLNTEAFF. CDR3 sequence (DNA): TGTGCCAGCAGTTACTCGAGGGTCAGGCTCAACACTGAAGCTTTCTTT.

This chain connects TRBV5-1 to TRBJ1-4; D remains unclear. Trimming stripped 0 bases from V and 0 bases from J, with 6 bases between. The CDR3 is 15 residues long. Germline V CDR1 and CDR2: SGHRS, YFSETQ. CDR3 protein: CASSLGDATNEKLFF. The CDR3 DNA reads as TGCGCCAGCAGCTTGGGAGATGCAACTAATGAAAAACTGTTTTTT.

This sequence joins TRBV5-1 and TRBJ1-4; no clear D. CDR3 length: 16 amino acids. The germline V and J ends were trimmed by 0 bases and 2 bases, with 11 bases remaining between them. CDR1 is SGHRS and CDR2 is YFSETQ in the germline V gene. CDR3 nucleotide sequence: TGCGCCAGCAGCTTGGGAGGGAGAACGACTAATGAAAAACTGTTTTTT. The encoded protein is CASSLGGRTTNEKLFF.

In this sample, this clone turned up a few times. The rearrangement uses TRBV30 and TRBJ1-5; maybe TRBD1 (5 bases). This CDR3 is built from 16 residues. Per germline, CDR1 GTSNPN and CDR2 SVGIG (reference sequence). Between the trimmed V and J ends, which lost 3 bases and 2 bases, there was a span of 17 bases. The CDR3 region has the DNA TGTGCCTGGAGGCGACAGAAGGGTTTTTGCAATCAGCCCCAGCATTTT. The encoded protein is CAWRRQKGFCNQPQHF.

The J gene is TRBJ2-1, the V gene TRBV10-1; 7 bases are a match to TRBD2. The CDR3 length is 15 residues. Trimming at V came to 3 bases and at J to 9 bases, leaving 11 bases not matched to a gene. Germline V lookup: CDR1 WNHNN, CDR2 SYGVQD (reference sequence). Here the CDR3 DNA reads TGCGCCAGCAGTGAACGGCGGGAGAGGTCCCGTGAGCAGTTCTTC. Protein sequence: CASSERRERSREQFF.

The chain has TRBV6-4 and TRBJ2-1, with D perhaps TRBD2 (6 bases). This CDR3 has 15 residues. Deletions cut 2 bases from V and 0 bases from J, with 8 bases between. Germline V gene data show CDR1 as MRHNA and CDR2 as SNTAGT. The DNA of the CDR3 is TGTGCCAGCAGTGACCAGGAGGGCTCCTACAATGAGCAGTTCTTC. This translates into CASSDQEGSYNEQFF.

The CDR3 sequence: CASSLQGPPYEQYF. The DNA for the CDR3 is TGTGCCAGCAGCTTACAGGGGCCCCCCTACGAGCAGTACTTC. The genes are TRBV11-2 and TRBJ2-7; possibly TRBD1 for D (6 bases). Trimming cost V 2 bases and J 2 bases, with 10 bases left between them. The CDR3 has 14 amino acids. Germline loops: CDR1 SGHAT, CDR2 FQNNGV.

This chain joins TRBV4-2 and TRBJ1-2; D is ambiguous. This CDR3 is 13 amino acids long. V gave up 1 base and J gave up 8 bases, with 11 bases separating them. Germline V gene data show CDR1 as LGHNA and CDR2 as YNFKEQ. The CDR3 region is CASSQVSGGGYTF. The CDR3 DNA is TGTGCCAGCAGCCAAGTTAGTGGCGGGGGCTACACCTTC.

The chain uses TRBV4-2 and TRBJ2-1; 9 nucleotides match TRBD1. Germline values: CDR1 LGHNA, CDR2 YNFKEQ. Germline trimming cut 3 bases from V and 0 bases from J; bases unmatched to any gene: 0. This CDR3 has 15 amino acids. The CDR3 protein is CASSQGQGSYNEQFF. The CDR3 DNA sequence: TGTGCCAGCAGCCAGGGACAGGGCTCCTACAATGAGCAGTTCTTC.

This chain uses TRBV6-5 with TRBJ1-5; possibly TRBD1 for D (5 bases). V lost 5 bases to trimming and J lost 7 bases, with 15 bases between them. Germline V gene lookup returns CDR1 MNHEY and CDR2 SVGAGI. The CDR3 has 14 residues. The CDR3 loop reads CASSRGGPGQPQHF. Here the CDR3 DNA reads TGTGCCAGCAGTAGGGGAGGACCTGGACAGCCCCAGCATTTT.

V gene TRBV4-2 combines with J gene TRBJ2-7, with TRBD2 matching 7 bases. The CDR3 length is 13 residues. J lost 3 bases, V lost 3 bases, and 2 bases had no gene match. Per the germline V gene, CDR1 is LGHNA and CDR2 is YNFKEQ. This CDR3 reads CASSQREGYEQYF. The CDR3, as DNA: TGTGCCAGCAGCCAGAGGGAGGGCTACGAGCAGTACTTC.

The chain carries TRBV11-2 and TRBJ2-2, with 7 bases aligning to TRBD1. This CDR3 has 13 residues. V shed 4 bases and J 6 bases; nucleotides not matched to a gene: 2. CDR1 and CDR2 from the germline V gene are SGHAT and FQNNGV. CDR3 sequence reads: CASSSQGAGELFF. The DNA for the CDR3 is TGTGCCAGCAGCTCTCAGGGGGCCGGGGAGCTGTTTTTT.

The CDR3 reads CASSSGQRFEQYF. For the CDR3, the DNA is TGTGCCAGCAGTTCCGGACAGCGATTTGAGCAGTACTTC. The rearrangement joins TRBV27 to TRBJ2-7; D is possibly TRBD1 (6 bases). With 4 bases removed from V and 7 bases from J, the gap between germline ends came to 14 bases. Germline-derived CDR1 and CDR2 are MNHEY and SMNVEV (reference sequence). This CDR3 spans 13 amino acids.

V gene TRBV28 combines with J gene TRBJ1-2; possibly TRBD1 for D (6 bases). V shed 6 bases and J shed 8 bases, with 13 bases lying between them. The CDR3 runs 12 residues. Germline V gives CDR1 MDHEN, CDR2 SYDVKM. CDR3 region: CASSPLGQGYTF. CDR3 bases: TGTGCCAGCAGCCCATTAGGACAGGGCTACACCTTC.

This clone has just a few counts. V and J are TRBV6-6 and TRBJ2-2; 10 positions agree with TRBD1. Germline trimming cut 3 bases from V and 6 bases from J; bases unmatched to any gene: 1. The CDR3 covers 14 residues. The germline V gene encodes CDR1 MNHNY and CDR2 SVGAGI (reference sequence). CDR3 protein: CASSYGTGAGELFF. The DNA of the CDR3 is TGTGCCAGCAGTTATGGGACAGGGGCCGGGGAGCTGTTTTTT.

CDR3 in DNA: TGTGCCAGCAGCCTCTCCGGCGAGGGTAAGCAGTACTTC. Amino acids: CASSLSGEGKQYF. This chain uses TRBV7-3 with TRBJ2-7; maybe TRBD2 (5 bases). The CDR3 has 13 residues. Germline CDR1 reads SGHTA; CDR2 reads FQGTGA. The germline V and J ends were trimmed by 5 bases and 8 bases, with 16 bases remaining between them.

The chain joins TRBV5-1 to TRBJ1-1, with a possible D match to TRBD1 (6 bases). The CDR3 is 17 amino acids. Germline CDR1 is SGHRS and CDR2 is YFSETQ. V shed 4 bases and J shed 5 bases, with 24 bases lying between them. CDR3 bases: TGCGCCAGCAGCGTGGGTCCGGTTGTGGGGGCACAAACTGAAGCTTTCTTT. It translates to CASSVGPVVGAQTEAFF.